This T cell receptor (beta chain) was identified during a study of T cells in Graves' hyperthyroidism and ophthalmopathy. Findings and caveats of the study: Most clonotypes expanded in the thyroid (above 0.001) were also present in blood. Ophthalmopathy could be told apart from stable hyperthyroidism with a 13 V-J model.

Amplification of TCR beta CDR3 regions used RNA as the template. A first-round RT-PCR of the TCR CDR3 used the HTBI primer set. TCRdb passed the multiplex PCR reads through MiXCR, listing each CDR3 protein once. The sample has about 560,000 distinct CDR3 sequences; around 16% are singletons. Stable hyperthyroidism: no ophthalmopathy progression over 18 months of follow-up. From under 12 ml of fresh peripheral blood, PBMCs were isolated. V dropped 4 bases and J dropped 2 bases, with 17 bases sitting between them. Germline assignment: CDR1 SGHAT and CDR2 FQNNGV. This CDR3 is built from 16 residues. This clonotype was recorded many times. Antigen unknown.

Sequenced: blood. The receptor was derived from a woman in her thirties with Graves' hyperthyroidism. The J gene is TRBJ2-5, the V gene TRBV11-2; D may be TRBD1 or TRBD2 (5 bases each). The CDR3 protein is CASSSRTGTVQETQYF. The CDR3 nucleotides are TGTGCCAGCAGCTCCCGTACCGGGACGGTACAAGAGACCCAGTACTTC.